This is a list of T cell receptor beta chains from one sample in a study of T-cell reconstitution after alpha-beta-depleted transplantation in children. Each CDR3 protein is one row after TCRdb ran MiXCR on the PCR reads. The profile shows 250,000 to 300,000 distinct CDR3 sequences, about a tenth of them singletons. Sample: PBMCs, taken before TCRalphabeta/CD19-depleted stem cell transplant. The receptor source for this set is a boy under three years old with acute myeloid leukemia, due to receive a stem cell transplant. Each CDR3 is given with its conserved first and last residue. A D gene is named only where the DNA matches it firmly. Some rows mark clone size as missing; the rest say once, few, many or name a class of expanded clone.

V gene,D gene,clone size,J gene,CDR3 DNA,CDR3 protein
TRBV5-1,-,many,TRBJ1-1,TGCGCCAGCAGCTTGAATAACAGGGCGAGGACTGAAGCTTTCTTT,CASSLNNRARTEAFF
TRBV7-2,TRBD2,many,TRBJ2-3,TGTGCCAGCAGCTTAGCGCAGGCTAGCGGGAGGGATACGCAGTATTTT,CASSLAQASGRDTQYF
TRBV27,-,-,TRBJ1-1,TGTGCCAGCAGTTTATTAGGGAAACGAGGGAACACTGAAGCTTTCTTT,CASSLLGKRGNTEAFF
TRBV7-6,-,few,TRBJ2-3,TGTGCCAGCAGCCGCGGAGGGGGACGGGATACGCAGTATTTT,CASSRGGGRDTQYF
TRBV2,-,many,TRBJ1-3,TGTGCCAGCAGTGAAGATTCTCTAAACACCATATATTTT,CASSEDSLNTIYF
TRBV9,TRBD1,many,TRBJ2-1,TGTGCCAGCAGCGTAGAACAGGGGGGCTGGAATGAGCAGTTCTTC,CASSVEQGGWNEQFF
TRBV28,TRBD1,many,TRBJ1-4,TGTGCCAGCAGTTCCGACAGGGGTGCGGCTAATGAAAAACTGTTTTTT,CASSSDRGAANEKLFF
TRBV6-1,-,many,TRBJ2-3,TGTGCCAGCAGCCCCCTGGACTTCGCAGATACGCAGTATTTT,CASSPLDFADTQYF
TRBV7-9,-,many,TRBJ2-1,TGTGCCAGCAGCCAAGGGGGGAGCTACAATGAGCAGTTCTTC,CASSQGGSYNEQFF
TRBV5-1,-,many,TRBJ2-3,TGCGCCAGCAGCTACAGGGAGCAGGGCACAGATACGCAGTATTTT,CASSYREQGTDTQYF